Sequencing of this TCR beta chain was carried out in a study of blood T cell repertoires in COVID-19. Clones were sequenced by immunoSEQ multiplex PCR, and TCRdb holds only the in-frame ones, with some missing. The sample holds 390,000 or so clones, roughly 90% seen once. The CDR3 consists of 15 residues. Germline lookup yields CDR1 SGHRS and CDR2 YFSETQ. Trimming pared 5 bases from V and 5 bases from J, leaving 19 bases between. Sequencing used peripheral blood. The clonotype was recovered from a woman aged 30 to 39 with active or convalescent COVID-19. The V call is TRBV5-1, the J call TRBJ1-1; TRBD1 might be the D (5 bases). The CDR3 is CASRRNWGERTEAFF. The CDR3 nucleotides read TGCGCCAGCAGGAGGAACTGGGGGGAACGGACTGAAGCTTTCTTT. The full variable domain, with the rest looked up from reference TRBV5-1 and TRBJ1-1, is KAGVTQTPRYLIKTRGQQVTLSCSPISGHRSVSWYQQTPGQGLQFLFEYFSETQRNKGNFPGRFSGRQFSNSRSEMNVSTLELGDSALYLCASRRNWGERTEAFFGQGTRLTVV.